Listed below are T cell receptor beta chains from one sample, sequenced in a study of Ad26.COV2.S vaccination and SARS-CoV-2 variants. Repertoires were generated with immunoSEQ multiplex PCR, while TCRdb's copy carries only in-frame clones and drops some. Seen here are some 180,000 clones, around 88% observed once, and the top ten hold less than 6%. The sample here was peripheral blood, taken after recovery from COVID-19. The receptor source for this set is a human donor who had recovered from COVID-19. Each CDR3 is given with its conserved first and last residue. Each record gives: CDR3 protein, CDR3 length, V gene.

CDR3 protein: CASSSTGGHYGYTF; CDR3 length: 14; V gene: TRBV7-8
CDR3 protein: CASTTRGSYYNEQFF; CDR3 length: 15; V gene: TRBV7-2
CDR3 protein: CSAPEGGYTF; CDR3 length: 10; V gene: TRBV20-1
CDR3 protein: CASSAGGLQETQYF; CDR3 length: 14; V gene: TRBV9
CDR3 protein: CASSLMADEQFF; CDR3 length: 12; V gene: TRBV7-9
CDR3 protein: CASSLNDRKETQYF; CDR3 length: 14; V gene: TRBV5-1
CDR3 protein: CASSLGVTSYEQYF; CDR3 length: 14; V gene: TRBV7-8
CDR3 protein: CASSHGGGYGYTF; CDR3 length: 13; V gene: TRBV14
CDR3 protein: CASSQTGTGTYTGELFF; CDR3 length: 17; V gene: TRBV7-3
CDR3 protein: CASSVRPVEKLFF; CDR3 length: 13; V gene: TRBV5-6
CDR3 protein: CASSPGTEETQYF; CDR3 length: 13; V gene: TRBV5-6
CDR3 protein: CSFVAPGQGQETQYF; CDR3 length: 15; V gene: TRBV29-1
CDR3 protein: CASSPGQPYEQYF; CDR3 length: 13; V gene: TRBV3-1/TRBV3-2
CDR3 protein: CASSSDSREQYF; CDR3 length: 12; V gene: TRBV7-8
CDR3 protein: CASSFRRDQPQHF; CDR3 length: 13; V gene: TRBV2
CDR3 protein: CAWSVSGEGYTF; CDR3 length: 12; V gene: TRBV30
CDR3 protein: CASSLRLAGSYEQYF; CDR3 length: 15; V gene: TRBV11-3
CDR3 protein: CASSPRGGSSYNEQFF; CDR3 length: 16; V gene: TRBV6-2/TRBV6-3
CDR3 protein: CASSRQGYSPLHF; CDR3 length: 13; V gene: TRBV27
CDR3 protein: CASSLTQEAEAFF; CDR3 length: 13; V gene: TRBV7-3
CDR3 protein: CASSFDPTSGNTIYF; CDR3 length: 15; V gene: TRBV6-5
CDR3 protein: CASSSEIYEQYF; CDR3 length: 12; V gene: TRBV11-2
CDR3 protein: CASSLGFGTSGTYEQYF; CDR3 length: 17; V gene: TRBV7-9
CDR3 protein: CASSQGPTRETQYF; CDR3 length: 14; V gene: TRBV16
CDR3 protein: CAIDRAAGANVLTF; CDR3 length: 14; V gene: TRBV30
CDR3 protein: CASTPEGNTEAFF; CDR3 length: 13; V gene: TRBV12-3/TRBV12-4
CDR3 protein: CSAEGGLIGYTF; CDR3 length: 12; V gene: TRBV29-1
CDR3 protein: CATAGAGETQYF; CDR3 length: 12; V gene: TRBV24-1
CDR3 protein: CASSQDWTSGANEQFF; CDR3 length: 16; V gene: TRBV3-1/TRBV3-2